Listed here are 27 T cell receptor beta chains from one sample, sequenced in a study of T-cell memory formation after mild COVID-19. A single record per CDR3 protein comes from TCRdb applying MiXCR to the 5' RACE reads. The data hold around 320,000 distinct CDR3 sequences, with approximately 15% observed a single time. Sequencing input: PBMCs or a T cell subset sorted from them (not recorded which). The receptors shown here come from a man aged 18 to 29 who had mild COVID-19 (a few samples of this study predate the infection). Cell type and time point are not known.

V usage is TRBV27 and J usage is TRBJ1-6; no firm D call. The CDR3 contains 14 residues. V was clipped by 0 bases and J by 7 bases, with 7 bases between them. Germline values: CDR1 MNHEY, CDR2 SMNVEV (reference sequence). The DNA for the CDR3 is TGTGCCAGCAGTTTATCTGGCGGGAATTCACCCCTCCACTTT. This sequence encodes CASSLSGGNSPLHF.

This clonotype was seen at least ten times. The chain employs TRBV12-3 or TRBV12-4 and TRBJ1-1; possibly TRBD1 for D (5 bases). V lost 6 bases and J lost 0, with 11 bases in between. The length of the CDR3 is 14 residues. CDR3: CASSRGDLNTEAFF. The CDR3 nucleotides read TGTGCCAGCAGCCGCGGGGACCTGAACACTGAAGCTTTCTTT.

The chain links TRBV9 to TRBJ2-7; 8 bases map to TRBD1. Germline V gene data show CDR1 as SGDLS and CDR2 as YYNGEE. The junction had 5 bases not matched to a gene; V was cut back by 0 bases and J by 3 bases. The CDR3 contains 15 residues. Here the CDR3 DNA reads TGTGCCAGCAGCGTAGGGTTCGGACAGGGCTACGAGCAGTACTTC. Translating gives CASSVGFGQGYEQYF.

This clonotype has just a few counts. This chain links TRBV6-2 or TRBV6-3 with TRBJ2-3; D uncertain. This CDR3 has 14 residues. V was shortened by 4 bases and J by 3 bases, with 11 bases between the two germline ends. The V gene's germline CDR1 is MNHEY and CDR2 SVGEGT. For the CDR3, the DNA is TGTGCCAGCAGTTCCTACCCGCGGACAGATACGCAGTATTTT. This translates into CASSSYPRTDTQYF.

This clonotype showed up just a few times. V gene TRBV9 combines with J gene TRBJ1-2; D is undetermined. Trimming stripped 5 bases from V and 7 bases from J, with 9 bases between. Germline values: CDR1 SGDLS, CDR2 YYNGEE. This CDR3 spans 11 amino acids. The CDR3 spells CASRNSAGYTF. The CDR3 bases are TGTGCCAGCAGGAACTCGGCTGGCTACACCTTC. Full variable domain (outside the CDR3, taken from reference TRBV9 and TRBJ1-2): DSGVTQTPKHLITATGQRVTLRCSPRSGDLSVYWYQQSLDQGLQFLIQYYNGEERAKGNILERFSAQQFPDLHSELNLSSLELGDSALYFCASRNSAGYTFGSGTRLTVV.

This clonotype was found a few times. The gene calls are TRBV6-1 and TRBJ2-7; D gene unclear. Trimming shortened V by 4 bases and J by 6 bases, and 10 bases separated the two germline ends. The V gene's germline CDR1 is MNHNS and CDR2 SASEGT. The CDR3 has 12 residues. The CDR3 sequence is CASSVGQIEQYV. The CDR3 DNA reads TGTGCCAGCAGTGTTGGGCAGATCGAGCAGTACGTC.

The chain combines TRBV20-1 with TRBJ2-1; TRBD2 matches 12 bases. V lost 2 bases and J lost 3; bases outside the gene matches: 5. This CDR3 is built from 16 residues. CDR1 DFQATT and CDR2 SNEGSKA come from the germline V gene (reference sequence). Written as DNA, the CDR3 is TGCAGTGCTAGAAACTTACTAGCGGGGGGCTACAATGAGCAGTTCTTC. This translates into CSARNLLAGGYNEQFF.

In this sample, this clonotype turned up a few times. The chain combines TRBV10-3 with TRBJ1-5, with D possibly matching TRBD1 (6 bases). The V end was cut by 8 bases, the J end by 0 bases, with 14 bases between. The CDR3 runs to 15 residues. Germline values: CDR1 ENHRY, CDR2 SYGVKD. The CDR3 nucleotides are TGTGCCATCGGGGCAGGGGCAAATAGCAATCAGCCCCAGCATTTT. Residues: CAIGAGANSNQPQHF.

V and J are TRBV4-2 and TRBJ2-1; 8 nucleotides agree with TRBD2. Germline V lookup: CDR1 LGHNA, CDR2 YNFKEQ. Germline trimming cut 1 base from V and 7 bases from J; bases unmatched to any gene: 6. The CDR3 loop spans 15 amino acids. The DNA for the CDR3 is TGTGCCAGCAGCCAAGGCGGGGGGCTAGGAAATGAGCAGTTCTTC. This codes for CASSQGGGLGNEQFF.

V is TRBV19 and J is TRBJ2-3, with D possibly matching TRBD1 (6 bases). Per germline, CDR1 LNHDA and CDR2 SQIVND (reference sequence). This CDR3 is built from 15 residues. V lost 3 bases, J lost 0 bases, and 10 bases lay in between. CDR3 coding DNA: TGTGCCAGTAGTATTGTGGGGGCGAGCACAGATACGCAGTATTTT. It encodes CASSIVGASTDTQYF.

The chain joins TRBV29-1 to TRBJ2-3; 15 positions match TRBD2. After removal of 0 bases from V and 6 bases from J, the junction contained 7 bases not matched to a gene. The CDR3 consists of 17 residues. Germline loops: CDR1 SQVTM, CDR2 ANQGSEA. CDR3 loop: CSVEDLPGTSGGDTQYF. DNA for the CDR3: TGCAGCGTTGAAGATCTGCCCGGGACTAGCGGGGGGGATACGCAGTATTTT.

A few counts support this clonotype. The chain is built from TRBV15 and TRBJ2-5; 7 bases agree with TRBD1. In germline, CDR1 is LNHNV, CDR2 YYDKDF (reference sequence). The V and J ends lost 4 bases and 9 bases, in that order; junction bases with no gene match: 11. The CDR3 covers 14 residues. This chain's CDR3 is CATSTRQGRLAQYF. CDR3 coding DNA: TGTGCCACCAGCACACGACAGGGAAGGTTGGCCCAGTACTTC.

In this sample, this clonotype turned up a few times. The chain combines TRBV10-2 with TRBJ2-7, with 13 bases fitting TRBD2. There are 19 residues in the CDR3. With 9 bases clipped from V and 0 bases from J, the junction kept 17 bases outside the gene matches. CDR1 WSHSY and CDR2 SAAADI come from the germline V gene. The chain's CDR3 is CASAARGLAGVTLSYEQYF. The CDR3 DNA reads as TGCGCCAGTGCCGCCCGAGGACTAGCGGGGGTCACTCTCTCCTACGAGCAGTACTTC.

The V and J genes are TRBV18 and TRBJ2-7, with 9 nucleotides matching TRBD1. V dropped 6 bases and J dropped 3; count of bases not matched to a gene: 9. From germline, CDR1 is KGHSH and CDR2 LQKENI. The CDR3 is made up of 15 amino acids. CDR3 region: CASSPSGQGLYEQYF. DNA of the CDR3: TGTGCCAGCTCCCCGTCGGGACAGGGTCTCTACGAGCAGTACTTC. The full variable domain, its missing parts supplied by reference TRBV18 and TRBJ2-7, is NAGVMQNPRHLVRRRGQEARLRCSPMKGHSHVYWYRQLPEEGLKFMVYLQKENIIDESGMPKERFSAEFPKEGPSILRIQQVVRGDSAAYFCASSPSGQGLYEQYFGPGTRLTVT.

The V and J genes are TRBV6-2 or TRBV6-3 and TRBJ1-5, with a possible D match to TRBD1 (6 bases). This CDR3 is built from 14 residues. From germline, CDR1 is MNHEY and CDR2 SVGEGT. Deletions cut 2 bases from V and 3 bases from J, with 8 bases between. The CDR3 nucleotides are TGTGCCAGCAGTTACAGGGGGAACAATCAGCCCCAGCATTTT. Amino acids: CASSYRGNNQPQHF.

This clonotype was found many times. The genes are TRBV5-1 and TRBJ2-3; tentative D call: TRBD2 (6 bases). Trimming stripped 2 bases from V and 2 bases from J, with 12 bases between. Germline values: CDR1 SGHRS, CDR2 YFSETQ. The CDR3 has 15 amino acids. CDR3: CASSLGAGNTDTQYF. The CDR3 DNA follows: TGCGCCAGCAGCTTAGGAGCGGGTAACACAGATACGCAGTATTTT.

The chain has TRBV10-3 and TRBJ1-2; D not resolved. The germline CDR1 and CDR2 sequences are ENHRY and SYGVKD. V was clipped by 3 bases and J by 7 bases, with 12 bases between them. The CDR3 consists of 13 residues. This CDR3 is CAISDGPLAGYTF. The CDR3, as DNA: TGTGCCATCAGTGACGGACCCCTCGCTGGCTACACCTTC.

The rearrangement links TRBV7-9 to TRBJ2-4; D is perhaps TRBD2 (6 bases). This CDR3 comprises 13 residues. CDR1 SEHNR and CDR2 FQNEAQ come from the germline V gene (reference sequence). The V end was cut by 6 bases, the J end by 8 bases, with 14 bases between. The CDR3 bases are TGTGCCAGCAGTGACACGCCGGGGGACATTCAGTACTTC. Protein sequence: CASSDTPGDIQYF.

This clonotype was detected only a few times. This rearrangement joins TRBV12-3 or TRBV12-4 to TRBJ2-3, with 8 nucleotides matching TRBD2. This CDR3 contains 14 residues. V dropped 6 bases and J dropped 6; count of bases not matched to a gene: 8. The CDR3 coding sequence is TGTGCCAGCAGCTTCGGGGGGGGCGTGGATACGCAGTATTTT. This encodes CASSFGGGVDTQYF.

This clonotype was seen ten or more times. The rearrangement links TRBV5-1 to TRBJ2-6, with D possibly being TRBD2 (6 bases). The length of the CDR3 is 18 residues. Trimming removed 2 bases at V and 0 bases at J, with 15 bases between. Germline V lookup: CDR1 SGHRS, CDR2 YFSETQ. Here the CDR3 DNA reads TGCGCCAGCAGCTTCATCGCCGGAGCGGGCTCTGGGGCCAACGTCCTGACTTTC. This codes for CASSFIAGAGSGANVLTF.

This clonotype was seen at least ten times. The chain links TRBV24-1 to TRBJ2-1; 14 bases match TRBD2. CDR1 KGHDR and CDR2 SFDVKD come from the germline V gene. V trimming: 3 bases; J trimming: 5 bases; junction bases outside the gene matches: 2. The CDR3 length is 16 residues. For the CDR3, the DNA is TGTGCCACCAGTGATCCGGGACTAGCGGGGGACAATGAGCAGTTCTTC. It is translated as CATSDPGLAGDNEQFF.

This clonotype appeared a few times. The chain links TRBV6-5 to TRBJ1-5, with D unclear. The V and J ends lost 6 bases and 1 base respectively, with 13 bases between them. There are 15 residues in the CDR3. The germline V gene has CDR1 MNHEY and CDR2 SVGAGI. CDR3 region: CASRALLRSNQPQHF. CDR3 sequence (DNA): TGTGCCAGCAGAGCCCTCCTGAGGAGCAATCAGCCCCAGCATTTT.

V usage is TRBV7-9 and J usage is TRBJ2-1, with D possibly being TRBD2 (6 bases). This CDR3 spans 15 amino acids. Germline loops: CDR1 SEHNR, CDR2 FQNEAQ (reference sequence). V dropped 3 bases and J dropped 5 bases, with 14 bases sitting between them. CDR3 in amino acids: CASSFERATNNEQFF. The CDR3 DNA sequence: TGTGCCAGCAGCTTCGAGCGGGCGACCAACAATGAGCAGTTCTTC.

This clonotype was observed a handful of times. The CDR3 DNA is TGCAGTGCCCAGACAGAGAACACTGAAGCTTTCTTT. It translates to CSAQTENTEAFF. The chain joins TRBV20-1 to TRBJ1-1; D possibly corresponds to TRBD1 (5 bases). The V and J ends lost 6 bases and 1 base respectively, with 9 bases between them. Per the germline V gene, CDR1 is DFQATT and CDR2 is SNEGSKA (reference sequence). This CDR3 comprises 12 residues.

This clonotype was detected only a few times. V is TRBV7-2 and J is TRBJ1-3; D is possibly TRBD1 (6 bases). Per the germline V gene, CDR1 is SGHTA and CDR2 is FQGNSA. With 6 bases removed from V and 3 bases from J, the gap between germline ends came to 12 bases. The CDR3 length is 14 residues. The CDR3: CASRGTGLGNTIYF. The CDR3 DNA sequence: TGTGCCAGCAGGGGCACAGGGCTTGGAAACACCATATATTTT. Variable domain in full (rest from reference TRBV7-2 and TRBJ1-3): GAGVSQSPSNKVTEKGKDVELRCDPISGHTALYWYRQSLGQGLEFLIYFQGNSAPDKSGLPSDRFSAERTGGSVSTLTIQRTQQEDSAVYLCASRGTGLGNTIYFGEGSWLTVV.

The chain recombines TRBV6-2 or TRBV6-3 with TRBJ1-5; no clear D gene. This CDR3 contains 13 residues. CDR1 MNHEY and CDR2 SVGEGT come from the germline V gene. V lost 8 bases to trimming and J lost 2 bases, with 10 bases between them. CDR3: CASGGGGNQPQHF. The CDR3 DNA reads as TGTGCCAGCGGTGGTGGAGGCAATCAGCCCCAGCATTTT.

There are many counts of this clonotype. V is TRBV2 and J is TRBJ1-1; 10 nucleotides agree with TRBD1. The V segment lost 4 bases and the J segment 4 bases; nucleotides outside the gene matches: 0. Germline V gene lookup returns CDR1 SNHLY and CDR2 FYNNEI. The CDR3 totals 13 residues. The CDR3 region is CASSGTGGTEAFF. The CDR3 DNA reads as TGTGCCAGCAGTGGGACAGGGGGCACTGAAGCTTTCTTT.